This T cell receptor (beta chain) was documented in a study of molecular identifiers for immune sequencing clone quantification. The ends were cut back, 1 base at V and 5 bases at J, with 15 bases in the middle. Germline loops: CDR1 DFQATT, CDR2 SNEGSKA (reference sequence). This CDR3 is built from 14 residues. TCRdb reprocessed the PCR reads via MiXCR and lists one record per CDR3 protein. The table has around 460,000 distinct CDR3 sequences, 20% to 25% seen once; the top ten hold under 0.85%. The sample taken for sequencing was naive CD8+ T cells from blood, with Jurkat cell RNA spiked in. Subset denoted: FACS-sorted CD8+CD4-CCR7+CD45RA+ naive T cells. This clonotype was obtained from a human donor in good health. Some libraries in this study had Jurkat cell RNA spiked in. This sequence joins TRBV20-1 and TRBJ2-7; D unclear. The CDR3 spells CSARVLLESHEQYF. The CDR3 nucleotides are TGCAGTGCTAGAGTTTTGCTAGAGAGTCACGAGCAGTACTTC.